The sequence of this T cell receptor beta chain was determined in a study of CD8 T cells in ankylosing spondylitis. This CDR3 contains 15 residues. Unmatched junction bases numbered 5, after V lost 3 bases and J lost 3 bases. Germline V gene sequence: CDR1 SGHTA, CDR2 FQGNSA. In regard to this clonotype: The antigen is not known.

TCRdb recomputed calls from the 5' RACE reads with MiXCR, one row per CDR3 protein. Of 670,000 or so distinct CDR3 sequences in the sample, 15% to 20% were seen once. The study, taken as a whole, reports: A TCR beta motif of fewer than ten highly homologous variants seemed to mark ankylosing spondylitis blood.

The chain uses TRBV7-2 and TRBJ2-1, with 7 nucleotides matching TRBD1. This receptor was taken from a male donor with ankylosing spondylitis. The sequencing sample was made of blood, either unsorted or a sorted T cell fraction (not recorded which). The CDR3 coding sequence is TGTGCCAGCAGCTTCTTGACAGGGTTCTACAATGAGCAGTTCTTC. Its translation is CASSFLTGFYNEQFF. Combining the CDR3 with reference TRBV7-2 and TRBJ2-1 gives the whole variable domain GAGVSQSPSNKVTEKGKDVELRCDPISGHTALYWYRQSLGQGLEFLIYFQGNSAPDKSGLPSDRFSAERTGGSVSTLTIQRTQQEDSAVYLCASSFLTGFYNEQFFGPGTRLTVL.